These 5 T cell receptor beta chains were sequenced from one sample in a study of T cell changes during pregnancy in multiple sclerosis. The table came from immunoSEQ multiplex PCR; TCRdb's copy has only in-frame clones and leaves some out. Among around 51,000 clones listed, roughly 93% were seen once. The specimen was peripheral blood, collected in the second trimester of pregnancy. The receptors stem from a female donor with multiple sclerosis, enrolled in a pregnancy study.

The rearrangement uses TRBV5-4 and TRBJ2-2; 8 positions match TRBD1. Germline values: CDR1 SGHNT, CDR2 YYREEE (reference sequence). The junction had 8 bases not matched to a gene; V was cut back by 0 bases and J by 4 bases. This CDR3 is 17 amino acids long. The CDR3 loop is CASSLAGGQGPTGELFF. The CDR3 nucleotides read TGTGCCAGCAGCTTGGCCGGAGGACAGGGCCCCACCGGGGAGCTGTTTTTT.

J is TRBJ2-5 and V is TRBV7-2; D may be TRBD1 (7 bases). Germline CDR1 is SGHTA and CDR2 is FQGNSA. V gave up 2 bases and J gave up 5 bases, with 12 bases separating them. This CDR3 is 14 amino acids long. CDR3 sequence reads: CASSLPTGRETQYF. DNA for the CDR3: TGTGCCAGCAGCTTACCGACAGGGAGGGAGACCCAGTACTTC.

This clone has a single count. The chain couples TRBV11-2 to TRBJ1-1; weak D call: TRBD1 (5 bases). Germline assignment: CDR1 SGHAT and CDR2 FQNNGV. CDR3 size: 14 residues. V lost 5 bases, J lost 4 bases, and 14 bases lay in between. Written as DNA, the CDR3 is TGTGCCAGCAGCATAACCCCGCAGGGCACTGAAGCTTTCTTT. Amino acid sequence: CASSITPQGTEAFF.

This sequence joins TRBV29-1 and TRBJ2-3, with a weak D call TRBD1 (6 bases). V lost 7 bases and J lost 5, with 16 bases in between. Germline lookup yields CDR1 SQVTM and CDR2 ANQGSEA. CDR3 size: 13 residues. For the CDR3, the DNA is TGCAGCGCCGAGGACAGACAAGGAGATACGCAGTATTTT. Translating gives CSAEDRQGDTQYF.

The rearrangement links TRBV6-5 to TRBJ2-1; D uncertain. The V end was cut by 2 bases, the J end by 5 bases, with 7 bases between. The CDR3 has 13 amino acids. Per the germline V gene, CDR1 is MNHEY and CDR2 is SVGAGI. CDR3 sequence: CASSYDTDNEQFF. CDR3 sequence (DNA): TGTGCCAGCAGTTACGACACCGACAATGAGCAGTTCTTC.